This TCR beta chain was observed in a study of blood T cell repertoires in COVID-19. In the study overall: T cells, B-cell-depleted T cells, or PBMCs supplied cDNA or gDNA.

The germline CDR1 and CDR2 sequences are MNHEY and SMNVEV (reference sequence). The CDR3 length is 16 residues. J lost 6 bases, V lost 2 bases, and 9 bases had no gene match. How the authors handled the data: Nucleated cell number was recorded as an estimate derived from reference gene primer amplification. Sequencing used immunoSEQ multiplex PCR; TCRdb keeps in-frame clones, though not all of them. D and trimming were read from the DNA, whereas the V and J calls and clone size are those reported in that table. The sample has 400,000 to 500,000 clones; roughly 90% are singletons. The J gene is TRBJ1-5, the V gene TRBV27; 8 nucleotides align to TRBD1. Sequences were obtained from PBMCs or T cells enriched from blood (not recorded which). This clonotype was sampled from a woman aged 40 to 50 who had recovered from COVID-19. The CDR3: CASSLRLGTGGQPQHF. The DNA of the CDR3 is TGTGCCAGCAGTTTAAGGTTGGGGACAGGAGGTCAGCCCCAGCATTTT.